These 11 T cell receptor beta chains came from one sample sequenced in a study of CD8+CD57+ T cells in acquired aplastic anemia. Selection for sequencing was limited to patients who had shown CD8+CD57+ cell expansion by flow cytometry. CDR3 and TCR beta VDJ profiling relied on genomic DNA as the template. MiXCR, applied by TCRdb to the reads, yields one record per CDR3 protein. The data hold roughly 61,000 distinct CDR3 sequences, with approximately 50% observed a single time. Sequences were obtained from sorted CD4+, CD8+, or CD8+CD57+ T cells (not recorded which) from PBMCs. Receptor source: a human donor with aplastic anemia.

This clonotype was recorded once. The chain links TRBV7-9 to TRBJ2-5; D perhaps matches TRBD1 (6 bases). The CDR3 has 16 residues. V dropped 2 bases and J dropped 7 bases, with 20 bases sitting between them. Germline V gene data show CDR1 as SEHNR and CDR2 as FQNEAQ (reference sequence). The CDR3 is CASSLNRAPTTGTQYF. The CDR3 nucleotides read TGTGCCAGCAGCTTAAACAGGGCCCCAACCACAGGGACCCAGTACTTC.

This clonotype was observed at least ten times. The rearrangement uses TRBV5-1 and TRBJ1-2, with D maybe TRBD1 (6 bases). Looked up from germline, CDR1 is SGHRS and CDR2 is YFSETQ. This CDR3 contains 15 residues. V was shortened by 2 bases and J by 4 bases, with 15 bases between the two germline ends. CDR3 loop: CASSFTSEGVYGYTF. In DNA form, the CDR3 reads TGCGCCAGCAGCTTTACATCCGAGGGGGTCTATGGCTACACCTTC.

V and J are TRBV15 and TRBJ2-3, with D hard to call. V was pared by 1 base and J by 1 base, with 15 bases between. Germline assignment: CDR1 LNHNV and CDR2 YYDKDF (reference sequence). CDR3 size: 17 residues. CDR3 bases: TGTGCCACCAGCAGAGTCGGGTCAGGTCGGGGCACAGATACGCAGTATTTT. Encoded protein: CATSRVGSGRGTDTQYF.

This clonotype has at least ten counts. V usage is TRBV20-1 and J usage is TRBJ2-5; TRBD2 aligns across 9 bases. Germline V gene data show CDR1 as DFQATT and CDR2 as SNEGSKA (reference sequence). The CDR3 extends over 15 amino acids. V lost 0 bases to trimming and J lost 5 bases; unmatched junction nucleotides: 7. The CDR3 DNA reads TGCAGTGCTAGAGATAGGGCGGGGGGGAGTGAGACCCAGTACTTC. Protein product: CSARDRAGGSETQYF.

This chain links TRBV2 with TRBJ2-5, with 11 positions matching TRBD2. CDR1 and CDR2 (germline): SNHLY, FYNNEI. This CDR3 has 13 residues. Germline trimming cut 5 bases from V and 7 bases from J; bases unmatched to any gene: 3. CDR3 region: CASSTSGGGTQYF. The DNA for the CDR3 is TGTGCCAGCAGTACTAGCGGGGGTGGGACCCAGTACTTC.

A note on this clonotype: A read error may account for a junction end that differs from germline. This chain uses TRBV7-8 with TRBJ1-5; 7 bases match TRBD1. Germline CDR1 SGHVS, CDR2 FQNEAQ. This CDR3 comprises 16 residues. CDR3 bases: TGTGCCACCAGCCCAGGCTCAGGACAGGCAAATCAGCCCCAGCATTTT. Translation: CATSPGSGQANQPQHF.

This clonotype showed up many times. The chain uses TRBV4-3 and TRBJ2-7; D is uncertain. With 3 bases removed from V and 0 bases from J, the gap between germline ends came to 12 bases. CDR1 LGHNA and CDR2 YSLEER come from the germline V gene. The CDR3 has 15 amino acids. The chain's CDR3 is CASSQDNRASYEQYF. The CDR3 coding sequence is TGCGCCAGCAGCCAGGATAACCGTGCCTCCTACGAGCAGTACTTC.

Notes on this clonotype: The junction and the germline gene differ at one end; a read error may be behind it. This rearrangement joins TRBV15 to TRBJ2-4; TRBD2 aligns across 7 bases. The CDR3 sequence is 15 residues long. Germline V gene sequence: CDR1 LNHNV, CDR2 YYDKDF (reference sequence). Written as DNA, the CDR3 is TGTGCCACCAGTAGAGAGACGGGGGGTAAGGGCATTCAGTACTTC. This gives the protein CATSRETGGKGIQYF.

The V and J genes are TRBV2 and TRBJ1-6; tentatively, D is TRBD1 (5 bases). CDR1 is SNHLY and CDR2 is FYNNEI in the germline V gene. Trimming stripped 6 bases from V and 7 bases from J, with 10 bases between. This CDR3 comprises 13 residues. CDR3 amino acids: CASRWGRNSPLHF. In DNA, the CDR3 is TGTGCCAGCAGATGGGGCAGAAATTCACCCCTCCACTTT.

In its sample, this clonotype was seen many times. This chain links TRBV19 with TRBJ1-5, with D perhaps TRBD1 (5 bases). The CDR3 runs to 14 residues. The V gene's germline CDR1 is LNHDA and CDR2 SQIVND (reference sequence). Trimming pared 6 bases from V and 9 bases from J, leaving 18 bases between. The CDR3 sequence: CASRWGEGFRPQHF. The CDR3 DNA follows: TGTGCCAGTAGATGGGGGGAAGGGTTTCGGCCCCAGCATTTT. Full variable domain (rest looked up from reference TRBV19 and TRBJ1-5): DGGITQSPKYLFRKEGQNVTLSCEQNLNHDAMYWYRQDPGQGLRLIYYSQIVNDFQKGDIAEGYSVSREKKESFPLTVTSAQKNPTAFYLCASRWGEGFRPQHFGDGTRLSIL.

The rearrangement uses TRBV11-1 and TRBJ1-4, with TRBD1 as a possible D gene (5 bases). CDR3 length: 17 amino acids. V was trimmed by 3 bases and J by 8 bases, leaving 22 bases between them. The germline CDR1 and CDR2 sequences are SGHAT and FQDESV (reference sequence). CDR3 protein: CASSFLSVQGGSEKLFF. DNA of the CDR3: TGTGCCAGCAGCTTCCTCTCCGTTCAGGGCGGTAGCGAAAAACTGTTTTTT.